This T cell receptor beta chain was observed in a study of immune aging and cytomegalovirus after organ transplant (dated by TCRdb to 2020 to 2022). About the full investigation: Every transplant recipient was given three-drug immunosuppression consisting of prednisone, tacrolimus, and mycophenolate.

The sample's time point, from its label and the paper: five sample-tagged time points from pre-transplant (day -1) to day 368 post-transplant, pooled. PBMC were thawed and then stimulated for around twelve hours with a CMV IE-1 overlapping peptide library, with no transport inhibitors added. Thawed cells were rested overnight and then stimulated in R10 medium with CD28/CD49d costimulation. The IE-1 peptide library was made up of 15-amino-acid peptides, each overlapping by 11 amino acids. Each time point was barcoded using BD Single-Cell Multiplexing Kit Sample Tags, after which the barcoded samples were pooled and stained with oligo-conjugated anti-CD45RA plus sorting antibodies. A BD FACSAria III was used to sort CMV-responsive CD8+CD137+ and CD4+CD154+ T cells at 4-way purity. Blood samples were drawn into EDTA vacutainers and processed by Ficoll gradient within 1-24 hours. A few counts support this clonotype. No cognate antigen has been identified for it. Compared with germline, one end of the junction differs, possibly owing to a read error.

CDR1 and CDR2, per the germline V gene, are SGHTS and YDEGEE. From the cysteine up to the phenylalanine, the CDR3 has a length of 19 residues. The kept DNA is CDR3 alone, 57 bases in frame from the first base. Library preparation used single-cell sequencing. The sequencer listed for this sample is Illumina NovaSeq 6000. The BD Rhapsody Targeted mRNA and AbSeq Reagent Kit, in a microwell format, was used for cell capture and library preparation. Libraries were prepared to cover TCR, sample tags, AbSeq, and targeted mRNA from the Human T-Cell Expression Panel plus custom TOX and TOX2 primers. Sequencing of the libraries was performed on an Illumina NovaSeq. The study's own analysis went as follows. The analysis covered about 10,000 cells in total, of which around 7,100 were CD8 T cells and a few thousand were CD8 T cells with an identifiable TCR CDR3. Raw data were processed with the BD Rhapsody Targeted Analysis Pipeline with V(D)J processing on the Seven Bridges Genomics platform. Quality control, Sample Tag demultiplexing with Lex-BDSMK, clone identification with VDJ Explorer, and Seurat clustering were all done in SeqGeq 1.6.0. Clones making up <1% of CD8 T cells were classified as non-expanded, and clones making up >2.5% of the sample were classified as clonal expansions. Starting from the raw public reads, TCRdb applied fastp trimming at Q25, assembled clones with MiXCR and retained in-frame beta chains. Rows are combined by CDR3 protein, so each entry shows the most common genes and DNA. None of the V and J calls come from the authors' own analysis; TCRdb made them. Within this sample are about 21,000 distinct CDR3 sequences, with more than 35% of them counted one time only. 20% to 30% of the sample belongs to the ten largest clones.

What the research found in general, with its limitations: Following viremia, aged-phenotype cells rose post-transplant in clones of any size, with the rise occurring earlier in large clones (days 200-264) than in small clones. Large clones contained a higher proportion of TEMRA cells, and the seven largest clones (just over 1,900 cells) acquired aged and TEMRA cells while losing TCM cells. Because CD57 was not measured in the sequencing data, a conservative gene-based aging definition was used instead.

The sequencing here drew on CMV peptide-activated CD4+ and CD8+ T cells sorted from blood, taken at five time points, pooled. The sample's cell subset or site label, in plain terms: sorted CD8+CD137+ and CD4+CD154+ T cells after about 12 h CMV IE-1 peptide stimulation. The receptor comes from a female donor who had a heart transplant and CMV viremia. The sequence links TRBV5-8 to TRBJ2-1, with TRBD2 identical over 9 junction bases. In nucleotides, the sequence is TGTGCCGGCAGCTTGGGGAATAGCGGGAGTCTTAGCTCCTACAATGAGCAGTTCTTC. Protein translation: CAGSLGNSGSLSSYNEQFF.